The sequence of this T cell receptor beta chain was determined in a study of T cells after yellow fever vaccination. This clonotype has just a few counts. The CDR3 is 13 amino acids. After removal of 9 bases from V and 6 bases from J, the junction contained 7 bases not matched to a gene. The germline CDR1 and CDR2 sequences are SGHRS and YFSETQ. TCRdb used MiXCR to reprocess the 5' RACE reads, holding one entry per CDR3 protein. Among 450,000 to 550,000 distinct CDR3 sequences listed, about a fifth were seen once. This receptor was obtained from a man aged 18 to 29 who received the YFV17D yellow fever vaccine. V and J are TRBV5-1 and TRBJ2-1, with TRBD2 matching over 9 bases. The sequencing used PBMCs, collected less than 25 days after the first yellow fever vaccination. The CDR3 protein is CATGAGGLNEQFF. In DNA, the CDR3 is TGCGCCACAGGAGCGGGGGGACTCAATGAGCAGTTCTTC.